This T cell receptor (beta chain) was sequenced for a study of PD-1 blockade in classical Hodgkin lymphoma. Study-wide results and caveats: While CD8+ TCR diversity did not rise significantly by C4D1, CD4+ TCR diversity did. Baseline TCR diversity was reportedly lower in newly diagnosed patients than in healthy donors. It was reported as lower still in relapsed/refractory patients.

Only in-frame clones appear in the TCRdb table, and some are missing; sequencing was by immunoSEQ multiplex PCR. The table lists fewer than 100,000 clones, about 93% of them singletons. With 0 bases removed from V and 7 bases from J, the gap between germline ends came to 18 bases. Per germline, CDR1 MNHEY and CDR2 SVGAGI. There are 16 residues in the CDR3. In the case of this clone: Its antigen is as yet unknown.

As for time point: cycle 4 day 1 (C4D1), after more than five weeks of nivolumab. Each patient relapsed following autologous stem cell transplantation, and prior brentuximab vedotin exposure differed. Relapsed/refractory classical Hodgkin lymphoma patients had complete, partial or progressive responses. This sample comprised peripheral blood mononuclear cells (PBMCs), obtained before the fourth cycle of nivolumab. The chain combines TRBV6-5 with TRBJ2-5; D might be TRBD2 (7 bases). This sequence originates from a human donor with classical Hodgkin lymphoma. This CDR3 reads CASSYSPRGGFGTQYF. In DNA, the CDR3 is TGTGCCAGCAGTTACTCACCTAGGGGGGGATTCGGGACCCAGTACTTC.